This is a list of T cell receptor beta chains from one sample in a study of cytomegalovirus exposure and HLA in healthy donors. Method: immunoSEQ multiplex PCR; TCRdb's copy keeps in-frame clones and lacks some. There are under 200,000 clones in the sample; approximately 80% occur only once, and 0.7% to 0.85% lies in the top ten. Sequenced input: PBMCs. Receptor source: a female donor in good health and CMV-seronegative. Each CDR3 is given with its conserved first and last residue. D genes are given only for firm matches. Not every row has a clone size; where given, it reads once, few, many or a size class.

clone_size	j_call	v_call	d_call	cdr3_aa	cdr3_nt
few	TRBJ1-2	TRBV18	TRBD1	CASSPTTGVGYGYTF	TGTGCCAGCTCACCGACTACAGGGGTCGGCTATGGCTACACCTTC
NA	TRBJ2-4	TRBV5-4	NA	CASSSAESAKNIQYF	TGTGCCAGCAGCTCCGCGGAGTCGGCCAAAAACATTCAGTACTTC
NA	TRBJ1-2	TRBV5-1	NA	CASSPNPAGRYGYTF	TGCGCCAGCAGCCCTAACCCCGCAGGGCGCTATGGCTACACCTTC
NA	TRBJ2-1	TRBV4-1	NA	CASSQVQSVINEQFF	TGCGCCAGCAGCCAAGTTCAGTCAGTCATCAATGAGCAGTTCTTC
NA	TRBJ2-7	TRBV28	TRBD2	CASNQLAGGANEQYF	TGTGCCAGCAATCAACTAGCGGGAGGGGCTAATGAGCAGTACTTC
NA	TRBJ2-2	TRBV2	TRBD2	CASRAEAGGGGELFF	TGTGCCAGCAGGGCCGAGGCCGGGGGGGGCGGGGAGCTGTTTTTT
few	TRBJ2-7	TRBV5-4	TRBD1	CASSWTGTYEQYF	TGTGCCAGCAGCTGGACAGGAACCTACGAGCAGTACTTC
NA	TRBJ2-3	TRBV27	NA	CASSFLGGSTDTQYF	TGTGCCAGCAGTTTTTTAGGAGGGAGCACAGATACGCAGTATTTT
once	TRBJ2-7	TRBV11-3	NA	CASSLDSRGSYEQYF	TGTGCCAGCAGCTTAGACTCCCGGGGAAGCTACGAGCAGTACTTC
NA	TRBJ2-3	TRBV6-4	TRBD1	CASSHDRGDTQYF	TGTGCCAGCAGCCACGACAGGGGGGATACGCAGTATTTT
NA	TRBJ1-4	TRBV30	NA	CAWSVRLRKLETNEKLFF	TGTGCCTGGAGTGTTCGACTTAGGAAGTTGGAGACTAATGAAAAACTGTTTTTT
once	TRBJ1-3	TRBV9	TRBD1	CASSGGDRVGGNTIYF	TGTGCCAGCAGCGGCGGGGACAGGGTAGGAGGAAACACCATATATTTT
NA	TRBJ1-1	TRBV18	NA	CASSPNKNTEAFF	TGTGCCAGCTCACCGAACAAGAACACTGAAGCTTTCTTT
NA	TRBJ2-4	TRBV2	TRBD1	CASSAGQPKNIQYF	TGTGCCAGCAGTGCGGGACAGCCAAAAAACATTCAGTACTTC
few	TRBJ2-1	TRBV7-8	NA	CASSLRQVINEQFF	TGTGCCAGCAGCCTCAGACAGGTCATCAATGAGCAGTTCTTC
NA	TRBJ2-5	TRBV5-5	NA	CASSFRSGQETQYF	TGTGCCAGCAGCTTTCGGTCAGGACAAGAGACCCAGTACTTC
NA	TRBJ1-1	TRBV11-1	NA	CASSLIWAGLNTEAFF	TGTGCCAGCAGCTTAATCTGGGCAGGCCTGAACACTGAAGCTTTCTTT
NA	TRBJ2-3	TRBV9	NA	CASSVTRGIHTDTQYF	TGTGCCAGCAGCGTAACTCGGGGAATACACACAGATACGCAGTATTTT
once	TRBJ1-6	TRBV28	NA	CASRAPVGYSPLHF	TGTGCCAGCAGGGCCCCCGTCGGGTATTCACCCCTCCACTTT